This TCR beta chain was documented in a study of T cell repertoires in cytomegalovirus infection. Germline V lookup: CDR1 MNHEY, CDR2 SVGAGI. V trimming: 0 bases; J trimming: 2 bases; junction bases outside the gene matches: 5. This CDR3 spans 17 amino acids. This clonotype turned up a few times. TCRdb re-analysed the reads in MiXCR, keeping a single row per CDR3 protein. The sample contains about 680,000 distinct CDR3 sequences, roughly a quarter of which appear only once. The source material was CD8+ T cells from PBMCs. The receptor comes from a human donor in good health (CMV status not recorded). Some clones in this sample may be carry-over from other donors' samples. The chain joins TRBV6-5 to TRBJ2-3, with 10 bases identical to TRBD2. In DNA form, the CDR3 reads TGTGCCAGCAGTTACTCTTCGGGACTAGCGCCCACAGATACGCAGTATTTT. Translated, it gives CASSYSSGLAPTDTQYF.